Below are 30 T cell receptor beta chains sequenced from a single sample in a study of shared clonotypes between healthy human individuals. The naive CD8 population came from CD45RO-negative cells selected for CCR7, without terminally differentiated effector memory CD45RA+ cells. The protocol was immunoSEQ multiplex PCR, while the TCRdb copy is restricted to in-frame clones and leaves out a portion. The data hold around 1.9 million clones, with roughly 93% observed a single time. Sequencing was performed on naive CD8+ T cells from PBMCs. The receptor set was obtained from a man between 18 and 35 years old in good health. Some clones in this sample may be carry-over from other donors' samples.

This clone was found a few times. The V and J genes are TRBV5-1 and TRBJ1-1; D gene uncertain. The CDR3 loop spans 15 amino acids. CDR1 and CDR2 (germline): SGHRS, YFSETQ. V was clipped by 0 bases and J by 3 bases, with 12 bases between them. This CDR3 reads CASSLDLEQYTEAFF. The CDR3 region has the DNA TGCGCCAGCAGCTTGGATTTAGAACAGTACACTGAAGCTTTCTTT.

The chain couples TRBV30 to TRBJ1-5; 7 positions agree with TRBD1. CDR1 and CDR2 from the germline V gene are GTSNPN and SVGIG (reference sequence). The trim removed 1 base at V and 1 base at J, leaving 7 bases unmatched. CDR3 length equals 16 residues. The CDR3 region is CAWSGWRQGSNQPQHF. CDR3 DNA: TGTGCCTGGAGTGGTTGGAGACAGGGAAGCAATCAGCCCCAGCATTTT.

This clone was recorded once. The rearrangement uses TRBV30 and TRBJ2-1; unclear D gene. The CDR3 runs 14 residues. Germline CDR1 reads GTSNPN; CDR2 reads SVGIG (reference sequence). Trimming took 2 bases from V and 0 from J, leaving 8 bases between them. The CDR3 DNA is TGTGCCTGGAGTCGAGTGGGCTCCTACAATGAGCAGTTCTTC. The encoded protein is CAWSRVGSYNEQFF.

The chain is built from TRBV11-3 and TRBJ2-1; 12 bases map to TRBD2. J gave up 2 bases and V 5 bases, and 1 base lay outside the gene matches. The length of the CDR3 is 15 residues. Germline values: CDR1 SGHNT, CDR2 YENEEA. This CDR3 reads CASSASGRAYNEQFF. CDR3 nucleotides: TGTGCCAGCAGCGCTAGCGGGAGGGCCTACAATGAGCAGTTCTTC.

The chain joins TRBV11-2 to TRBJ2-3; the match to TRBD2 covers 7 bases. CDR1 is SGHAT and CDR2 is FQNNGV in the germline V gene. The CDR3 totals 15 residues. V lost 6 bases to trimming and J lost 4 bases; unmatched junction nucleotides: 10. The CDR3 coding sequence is TGTGCCAGCAGTTCCCCCCGGGCGGGAGCAGATACGCAGTATTTT. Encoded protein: CASSSPRAGADTQYF.

The CDR3 protein is CASSTSGTNTEAFF. The CDR3 DNA sequence: TGTGCCAGCAGTACCTCCGGGACTAACACTGAAGCTTTCTTT. The chain recombines TRBV6-5 with TRBJ1-1, with TRBD1 as a possible D gene (5 bases). This CDR3 comprises 14 residues. The germline V gene encodes CDR1 MNHEY and CDR2 SVGAGI. V was shortened by 5 bases and J by 2 bases, with 12 bases between the two germline ends.

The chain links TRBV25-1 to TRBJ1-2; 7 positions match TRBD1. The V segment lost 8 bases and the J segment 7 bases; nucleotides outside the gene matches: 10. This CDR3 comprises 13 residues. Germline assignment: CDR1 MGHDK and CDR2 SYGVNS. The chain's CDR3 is CASGDRGMFGYTF. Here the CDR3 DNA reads TGTGCCAGCGGGGACAGAGGAATGTTTGGCTACACCTTC.

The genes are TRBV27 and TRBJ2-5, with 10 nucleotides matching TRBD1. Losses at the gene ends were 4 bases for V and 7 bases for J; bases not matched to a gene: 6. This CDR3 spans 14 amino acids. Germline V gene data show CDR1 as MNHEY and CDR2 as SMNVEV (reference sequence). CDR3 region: CASSSGTGALTQYF. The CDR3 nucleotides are TGTGCCAGCAGTTCCGGGACAGGGGCATTGACCCAGTACTTC.

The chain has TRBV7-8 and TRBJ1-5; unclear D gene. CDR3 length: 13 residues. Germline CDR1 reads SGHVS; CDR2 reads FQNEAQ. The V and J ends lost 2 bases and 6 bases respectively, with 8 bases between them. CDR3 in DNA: TGTGCCAGCAGCTTAACCTTGACTCAGCCCCAGCATTTT. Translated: CASSLTLTQPQHF.

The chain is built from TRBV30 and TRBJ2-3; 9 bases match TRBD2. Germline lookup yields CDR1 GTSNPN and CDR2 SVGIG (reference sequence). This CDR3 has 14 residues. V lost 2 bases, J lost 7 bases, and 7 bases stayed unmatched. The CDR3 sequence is CAWSRREGPNTQYF. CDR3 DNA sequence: TGTGCCTGGAGTAGGCGGGAGGGCCCAAATACGCAGTATTTT.

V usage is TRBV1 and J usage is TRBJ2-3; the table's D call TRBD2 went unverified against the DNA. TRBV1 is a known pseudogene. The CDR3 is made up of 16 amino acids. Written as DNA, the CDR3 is TGCACCAGCAGCCAAGATCGTAGAGACTTGGCAGATACGCAGTATTTT. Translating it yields CTSSQDRRDLADTQYF.

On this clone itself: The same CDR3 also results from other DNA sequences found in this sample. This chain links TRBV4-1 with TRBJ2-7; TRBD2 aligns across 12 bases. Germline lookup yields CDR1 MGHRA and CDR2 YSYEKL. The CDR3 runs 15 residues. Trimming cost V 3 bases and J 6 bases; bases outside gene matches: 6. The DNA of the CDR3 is TGCGCCAGCAGCCATGCAGGACTAGCGGGATCCGAGCAGTACTTC. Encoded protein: CASSHAGLAGSEQYF.

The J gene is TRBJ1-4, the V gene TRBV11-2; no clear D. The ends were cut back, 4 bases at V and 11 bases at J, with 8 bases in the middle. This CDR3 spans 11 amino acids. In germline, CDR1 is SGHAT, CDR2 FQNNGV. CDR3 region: CASSSGPKLFF. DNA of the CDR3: TGTGCCAGCAGCTCCGGTCCTAAACTGTTTTTT.

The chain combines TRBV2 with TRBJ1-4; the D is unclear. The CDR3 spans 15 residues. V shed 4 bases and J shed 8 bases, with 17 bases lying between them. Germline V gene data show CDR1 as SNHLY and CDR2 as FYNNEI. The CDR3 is CASSGVGSAAEKLFF. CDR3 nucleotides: TGTGCCAGCAGTGGGGTGGGCTCCGCAGCGGAAAAACTGTTTTTT. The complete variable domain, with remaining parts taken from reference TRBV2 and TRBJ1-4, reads EPEVTQTPSHQVTQMGQEVILRCVPISNHLYFYWYRQILGQKVEFLVSFYNNEISEKSEIFDDQFSVERPDGSNFTLKIRSTKLEDSAMYFCASSGVGSAAEKLFFGSGTQLSVL.

CDR3 sequence (DNA): TGTGCCAGCAAACCGGGACAGGGGGCAGGAAATGAGCAGTTCTTC. Translating it yields CASKPGQGAGNEQFF. V is TRBV19 and J is TRBJ2-1; 12 bases agree with TRBD1. CDR1 and CDR2 from the germline V gene are LNHDA and SQIVND (reference sequence). The CDR3 totals 15 residues. The V segment lost 9 bases and the J segment 7 bases; nucleotides outside the gene matches: 10. The full variable domain, its missing parts supplied by reference TRBV19 and TRBJ2-1, is DGGITQSPKYLFRKEGQNVTLSCEQNLNHDAMYWYRQDPGQGLRLIYYSQIVNDFQKGDIAEGYSVSREKKESFPLTVTSAQKNPTAFYLCASKPGQGAGNEQFFGPGTRLTVL.

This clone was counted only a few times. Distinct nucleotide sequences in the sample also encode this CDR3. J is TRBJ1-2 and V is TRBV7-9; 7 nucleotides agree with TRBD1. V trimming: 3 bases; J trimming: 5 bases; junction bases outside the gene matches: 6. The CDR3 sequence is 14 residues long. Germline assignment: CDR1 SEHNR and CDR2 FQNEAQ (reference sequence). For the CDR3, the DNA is TGTGCCAGCAGCTTGTCAGGGGGTGGTTATGGCTACACCTTC. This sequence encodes CASSLSGGGYGYTF.

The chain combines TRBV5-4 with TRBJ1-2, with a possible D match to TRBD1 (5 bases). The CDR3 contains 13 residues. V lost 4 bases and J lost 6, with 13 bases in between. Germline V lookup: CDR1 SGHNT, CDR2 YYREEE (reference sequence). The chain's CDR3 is CASSLGGAHGYTF. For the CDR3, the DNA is TGTGCCAGCAGCCTGGGAGGGGCCCATGGCTACACCTTC. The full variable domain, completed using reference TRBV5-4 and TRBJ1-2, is ETGVTQSPTHLIKTRGQQVTLRCSSQSGHNTVSWYQQALGQGPQFIFQYYREEENGRGNFPPRFSGLQFPNYSSELNVNALELDDSALYLCASSLGGAHGYTFGSGTRLTVV.

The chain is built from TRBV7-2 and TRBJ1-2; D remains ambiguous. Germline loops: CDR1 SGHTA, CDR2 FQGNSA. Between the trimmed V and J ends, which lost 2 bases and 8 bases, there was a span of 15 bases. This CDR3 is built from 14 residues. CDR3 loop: CASSLLYSTTGYTF. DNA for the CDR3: TGTGCCAGCAGCTTACTCTATAGTACCACCGGCTACACCTTC.

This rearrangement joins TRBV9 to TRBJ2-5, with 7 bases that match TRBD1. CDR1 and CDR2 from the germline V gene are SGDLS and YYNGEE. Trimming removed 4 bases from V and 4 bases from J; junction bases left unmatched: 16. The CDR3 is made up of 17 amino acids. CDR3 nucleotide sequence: TGTGCCAGCAGCCTTCCCCTGAACAGGGGTCAAAGAGAGACCCAGTACTTC. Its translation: CASSLPLNRGQRETQYF.

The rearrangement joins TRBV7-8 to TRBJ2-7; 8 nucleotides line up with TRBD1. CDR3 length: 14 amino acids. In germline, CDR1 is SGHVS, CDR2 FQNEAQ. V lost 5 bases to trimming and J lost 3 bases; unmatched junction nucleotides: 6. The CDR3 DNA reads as TGTGCCAGCAGCCTCCCCGACAGGGGCTACGAGCAGTACTTC. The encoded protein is CASSLPDRGYEQYF. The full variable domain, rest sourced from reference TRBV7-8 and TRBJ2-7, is GAGVSQSPRYKVAKRGQDVALRCDPISGHVSLFWYQQALGQGPEFLTYFQNEAQLDKSGLPSDRFFAERPEGSVSTLKIQRTQQEDSAVYLCASSLPDRGYEQYFGPGTRLTVT.

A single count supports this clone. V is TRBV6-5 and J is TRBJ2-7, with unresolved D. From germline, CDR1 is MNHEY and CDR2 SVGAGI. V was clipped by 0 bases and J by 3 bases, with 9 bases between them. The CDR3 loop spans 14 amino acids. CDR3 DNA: TGTGCCAGCAGTTACTCAACCCCCGGCTACGAGCAGTACTTC. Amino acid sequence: CASSYSTPGYEQYF.

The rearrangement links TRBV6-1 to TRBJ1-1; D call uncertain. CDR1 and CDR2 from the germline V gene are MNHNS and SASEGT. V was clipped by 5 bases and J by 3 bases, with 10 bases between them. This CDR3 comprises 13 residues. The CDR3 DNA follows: TGTGCCAGCAGTCCTCCCGGGGACACTGAAGCTTTCTTT. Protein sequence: CASSPPGDTEAFF.

The CDR3 DNA follows: TGTGCCAGCAGCTTAACAGAAAAATGGCATGAGCAGTTCTTC. Residues: CASSLTEKWHEQFF. The rearrangement uses TRBV7-9 and TRBJ2-1, with D unclear. The germline gives CDR1 SEHNR, CDR2 FQNEAQ (reference sequence). This CDR3 is 14 amino acids long. Trimming pared 2 bases from V and 8 bases from J, leaving 13 bases between.

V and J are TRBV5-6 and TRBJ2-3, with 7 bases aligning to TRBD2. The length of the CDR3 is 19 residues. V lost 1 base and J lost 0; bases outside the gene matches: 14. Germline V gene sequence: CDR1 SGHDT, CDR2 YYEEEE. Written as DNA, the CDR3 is TGTGCCAGCAGCTTGTCCCCTAGCGGAGGTTACCCTAGCACAGATACGCAGTATTTT. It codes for CASSLSPSGGYPSTDTQYF.

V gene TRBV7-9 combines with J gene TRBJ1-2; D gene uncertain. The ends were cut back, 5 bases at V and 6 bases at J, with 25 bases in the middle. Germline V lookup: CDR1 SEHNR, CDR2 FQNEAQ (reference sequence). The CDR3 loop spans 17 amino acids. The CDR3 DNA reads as TGTGCCAGCAGCCCCGGCGGGGAAGGATTACCTGCTCATGGCTACACCTTC. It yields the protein CASSPGGEGLPAHGYTF.

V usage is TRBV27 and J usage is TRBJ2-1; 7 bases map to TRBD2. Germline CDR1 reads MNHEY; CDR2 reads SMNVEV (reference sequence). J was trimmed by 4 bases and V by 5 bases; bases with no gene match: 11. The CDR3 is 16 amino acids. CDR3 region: CASSGLAASAYNEQFF. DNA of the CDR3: TGTGCCAGCAGTGGTCTAGCGGCGTCGGCTTACAATGAGCAGTTCTTC.

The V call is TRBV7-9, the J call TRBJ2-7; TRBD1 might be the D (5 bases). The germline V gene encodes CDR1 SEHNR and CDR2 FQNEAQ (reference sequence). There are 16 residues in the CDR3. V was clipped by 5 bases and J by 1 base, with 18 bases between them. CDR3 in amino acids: CASSTTPGWGSYEQYF. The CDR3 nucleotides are TGTGCCAGCAGCACAACGCCAGGGTGGGGTTCCTACGAGCAGTACTTC.

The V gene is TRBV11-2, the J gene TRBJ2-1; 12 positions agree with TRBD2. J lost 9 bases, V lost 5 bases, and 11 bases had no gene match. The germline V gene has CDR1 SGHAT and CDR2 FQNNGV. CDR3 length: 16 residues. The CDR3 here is CASSTRTSGNYVEQFF. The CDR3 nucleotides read TGTGCCAGCAGCACTCGGACTAGCGGGAATTATGTTGAGCAGTTCTTC.

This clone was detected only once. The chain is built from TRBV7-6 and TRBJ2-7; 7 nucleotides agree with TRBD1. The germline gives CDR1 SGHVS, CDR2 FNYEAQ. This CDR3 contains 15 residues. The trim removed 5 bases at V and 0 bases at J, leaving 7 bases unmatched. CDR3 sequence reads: CASSEAGTASYEQYF. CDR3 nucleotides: TGTGCCAGCAGCGAAGCCGGGACAGCCTCCTACGAGCAGTACTTC.

The CDR3: CASSLEQRYGYTF. The CDR3 DNA follows: TGTGCCAGCAGCTTGGAACAGCGTTATGGCTACACCTTC. The rearrangement uses TRBV5-6 and TRBJ1-2; D not resolved. This CDR3 region has 13 residues. Trimming stripped 0 bases from V and 5 bases from J, with 8 bases between. The germline V gene encodes CDR1 SGHDT and CDR2 YYEEEE.